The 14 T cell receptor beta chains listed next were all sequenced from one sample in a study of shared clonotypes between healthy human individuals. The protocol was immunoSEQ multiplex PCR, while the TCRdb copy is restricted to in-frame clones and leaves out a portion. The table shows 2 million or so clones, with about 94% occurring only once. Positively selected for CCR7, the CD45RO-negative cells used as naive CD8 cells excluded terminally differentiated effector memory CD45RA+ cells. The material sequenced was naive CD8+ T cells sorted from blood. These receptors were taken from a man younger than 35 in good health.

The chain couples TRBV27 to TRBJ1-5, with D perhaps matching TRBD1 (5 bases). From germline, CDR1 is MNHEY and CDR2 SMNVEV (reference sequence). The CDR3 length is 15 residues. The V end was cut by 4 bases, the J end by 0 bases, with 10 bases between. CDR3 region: CASSWYGGSNQPQHF. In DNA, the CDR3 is TGTGCCAGCAGTTGGTATGGGGGTAGCAATCAGCCCCAGCATTTT.

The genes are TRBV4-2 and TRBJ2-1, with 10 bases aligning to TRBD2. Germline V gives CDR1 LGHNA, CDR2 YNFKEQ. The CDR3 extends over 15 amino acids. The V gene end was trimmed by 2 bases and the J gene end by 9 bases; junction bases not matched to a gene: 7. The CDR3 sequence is CASSQILAGEGEQFF. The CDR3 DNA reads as TGTGCCAGCAGCCAAATTCTAGCGGGGGAGGGTGAGCAGTTCTTC.

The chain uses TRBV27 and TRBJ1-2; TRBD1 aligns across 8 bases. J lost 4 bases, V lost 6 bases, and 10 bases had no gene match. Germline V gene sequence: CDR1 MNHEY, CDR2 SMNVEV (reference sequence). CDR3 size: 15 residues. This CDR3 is CASSPRGTGGYGYTF. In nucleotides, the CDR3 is TGTGCCAGCAGCCCAAGAGGTACAGGGGGCTATGGCTACACCTTC.

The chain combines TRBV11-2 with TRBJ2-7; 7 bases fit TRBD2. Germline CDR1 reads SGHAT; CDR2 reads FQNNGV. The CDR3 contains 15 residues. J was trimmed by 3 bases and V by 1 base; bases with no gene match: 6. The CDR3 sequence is CASSLGVAGGYEQYF. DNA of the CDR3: TGTGCCAGCAGCTTAGGGGTAGCGGGCGGCTACGAGCAGTACTTC.

The CDR3 region is CASSPEREMNNEQFF. The CDR3 DNA is TGTGCCAGCAGTCCTGAACGGGAGATGAACAATGAGCAGTTCTTC. The chain links TRBV6-5 to TRBJ2-1; possible D gene TRBD2, 6 bases. Trimming cost V 5 bases and J 5 bases, with 16 bases left between them. This CDR3 is 15 amino acids long. CDR1 and CDR2 from the germline V gene are MNHEY and SVGAGI.

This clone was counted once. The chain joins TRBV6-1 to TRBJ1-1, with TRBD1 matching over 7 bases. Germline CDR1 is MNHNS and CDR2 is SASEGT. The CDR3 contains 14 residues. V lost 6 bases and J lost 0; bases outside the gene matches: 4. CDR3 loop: CASSTGTVNTEAFF. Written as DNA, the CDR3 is TGTGCCAGCAGCACCGGGACAGTGAACACTGAAGCTTTCTTT.

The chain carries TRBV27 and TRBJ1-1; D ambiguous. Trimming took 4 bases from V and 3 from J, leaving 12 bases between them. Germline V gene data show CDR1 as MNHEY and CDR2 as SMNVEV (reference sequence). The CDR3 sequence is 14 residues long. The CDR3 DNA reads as TGTGCCAGCAGTTCTTCAGAGATGGACACTGAAGCTTTCTTT. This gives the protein CASSSSEMDTEAFF.

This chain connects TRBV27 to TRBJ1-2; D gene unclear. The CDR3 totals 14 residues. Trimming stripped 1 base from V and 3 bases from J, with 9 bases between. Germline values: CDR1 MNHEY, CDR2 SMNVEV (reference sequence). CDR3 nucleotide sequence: TGTGCCAGCAGTTTATTCGCGGGGTACTATGGCTACACCTTC. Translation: CASSLFAGYYGYTF.

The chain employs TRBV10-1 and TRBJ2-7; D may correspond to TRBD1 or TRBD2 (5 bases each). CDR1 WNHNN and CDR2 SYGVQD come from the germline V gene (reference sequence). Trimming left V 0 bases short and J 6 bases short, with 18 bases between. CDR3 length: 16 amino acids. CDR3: CASSESAGGPYGEQYF. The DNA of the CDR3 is TGCGCCAGCAGTGAGTCGGCTGGGGGTCCCTACGGCGAGCAGTACTTC.

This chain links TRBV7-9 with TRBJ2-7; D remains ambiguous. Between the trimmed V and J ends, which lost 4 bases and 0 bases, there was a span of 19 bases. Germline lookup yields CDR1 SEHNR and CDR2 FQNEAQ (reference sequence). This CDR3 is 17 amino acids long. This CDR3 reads CASSSSDLLFSSYEQYF. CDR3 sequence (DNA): TGTGCCAGCAGCTCATCGGACCTCCTCTTCAGCTCCTACGAGCAGTACTTC.

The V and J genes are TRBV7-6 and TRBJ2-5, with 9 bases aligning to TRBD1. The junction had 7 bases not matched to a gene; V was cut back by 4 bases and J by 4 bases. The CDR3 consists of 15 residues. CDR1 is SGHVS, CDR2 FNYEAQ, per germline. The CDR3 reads CASSSPTGGLETQYF. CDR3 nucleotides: TGTGCCAGCAGCTCCCCCACAGGGGGCTTAGAGACCCAGTACTTC.

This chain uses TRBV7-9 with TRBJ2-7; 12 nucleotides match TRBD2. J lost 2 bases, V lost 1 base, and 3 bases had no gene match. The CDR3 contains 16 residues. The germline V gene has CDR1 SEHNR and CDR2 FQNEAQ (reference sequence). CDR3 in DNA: TGTGCCAGCAGCTTAGTGCTAGCGGGGGGGCCCTACGAGCAGTACTTC. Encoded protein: CASSLVLAGGPYEQYF.

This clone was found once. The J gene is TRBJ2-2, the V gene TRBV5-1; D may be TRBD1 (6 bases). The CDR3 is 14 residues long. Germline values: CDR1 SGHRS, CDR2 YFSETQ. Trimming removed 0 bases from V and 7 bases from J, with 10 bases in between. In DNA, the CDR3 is TGCGCCAGCAGCTTGGCCACAGGGATCGGGGAGCTGTTTTTT. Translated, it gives CASSLATGIGELFF.

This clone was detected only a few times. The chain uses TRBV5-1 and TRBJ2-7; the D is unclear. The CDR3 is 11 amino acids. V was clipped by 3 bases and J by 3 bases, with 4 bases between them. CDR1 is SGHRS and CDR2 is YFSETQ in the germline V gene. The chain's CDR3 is CASSSNYEQYF. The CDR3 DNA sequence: TGCGCCAGCAGCTCGAACTACGAGCAGTACTTC.